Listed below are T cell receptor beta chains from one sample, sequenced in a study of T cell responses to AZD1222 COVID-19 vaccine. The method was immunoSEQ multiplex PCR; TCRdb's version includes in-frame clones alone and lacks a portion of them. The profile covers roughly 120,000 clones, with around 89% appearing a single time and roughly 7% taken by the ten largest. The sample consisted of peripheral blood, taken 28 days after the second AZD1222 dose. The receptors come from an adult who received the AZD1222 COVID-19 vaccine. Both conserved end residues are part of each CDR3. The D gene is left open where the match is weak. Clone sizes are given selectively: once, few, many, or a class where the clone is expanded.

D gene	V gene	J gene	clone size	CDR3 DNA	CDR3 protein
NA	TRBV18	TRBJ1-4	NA	TGTGCCAGCTCACCCGCCGAAGCCTACAGGCCAACTAATGAAAAACTGTTTTTT	CASSPAEAYRPTNEKLFF
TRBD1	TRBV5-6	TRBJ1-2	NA	TGTGCCAGCAGCGGGGGGACAGGGGGCGTGTATGGCTACACCTTC	CASSGGTGGVYGYTF
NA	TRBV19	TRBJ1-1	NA	TGTGCCAGTAGTATTGAGCGGAGGGGGGAAGCTTTCTTT	CASSIERRGEAFF
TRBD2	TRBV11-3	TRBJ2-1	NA	TGTGCCAGCAGCTTGGGGGTACTAGCGGGAGGGGTCAATGAGCAGTTCTTC	CASSLGVLAGGVNEQFF
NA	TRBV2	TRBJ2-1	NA	TGTGCCAGCAGTGAAGCGGGACATTTCAATGAGCAGTTCTTC	CASSEAGHFNEQFF
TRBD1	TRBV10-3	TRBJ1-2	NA	TGTGCCATCAGTGAGCCGCCGGGACAGCGTTCTGGCTACACCTTC	CAISEPPGQRSGYTF
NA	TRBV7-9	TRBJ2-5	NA	TGTGCCAGCAGCTCCCTCCGTGGGGGAGAGACCCAGTACTTC	CASSSLRGGETQYF
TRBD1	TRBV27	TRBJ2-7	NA	TGTGCCAGCAGTTTTGCGGGACAGGGCTACGAGCAGTACTTC	CASSFAGQGYEQYF
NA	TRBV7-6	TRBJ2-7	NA	TGTGCCAGCAGCCTAGAGGCGGCCAGGGACGAGCAGTACTTC	CASSLEAARDEQYF
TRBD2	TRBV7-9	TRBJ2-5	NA	TGTGCCAGCAGCTCCCGGACTAGGCAAGAGACCCAGTACTTC	CASSSRTRQETQYF
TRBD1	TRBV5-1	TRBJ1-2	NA	TGCGCCAGCAATCGTGGGGACAGGGGAATTAGCGGCTACACCTTC	CASNRGDRGISGYTF
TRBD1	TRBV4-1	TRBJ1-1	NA	TGCGCCAGCAGCGGATTTACAGGGGGGGCGCATCGAAACACTGAAGCTTTCTTT	CASSGFTGGAHRNTEAFF
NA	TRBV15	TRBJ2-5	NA	TGTGCCACCAGCTACGGTGGTGGGGAGACAGGCCAAGAGACCCAGTACTTC	CATSYGGGETGQETQYF
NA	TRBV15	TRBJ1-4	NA	TGTGCCACCAGCAGAGGAAGGCAAATTAATGAAAAACTGTTTTTT	CATSRGRQINEKLFF
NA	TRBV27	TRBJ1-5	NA	TGTGCCAGCAGTTTACAGGGAGCGCAGCCCCAGCATTTT	CASSLQGAQPQHF
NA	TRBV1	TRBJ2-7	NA	TGCACCAGCAGCCAAGAAGGGCAGGGAAACCCCTACGAGCAGTACTTC	CTSSQEGQGNPYEQYF
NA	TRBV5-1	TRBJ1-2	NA	TGCGCCAGCAGCTTGGAGGGCAGGTCGTTCACCTTCTATGGCTACACCTTC	CASSLEGRSFTFYGYTF
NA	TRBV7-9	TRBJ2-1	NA	TGTGCCAGCAGCTTAACGACACCGGGACGGCCCTACAATGAGCAGTTCTTC	CASSLTTPGRPYNEQFF
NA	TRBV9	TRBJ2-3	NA	TGTGCCAGCAGCGTTAATGGGCATTCCACAGATACGCAGTATTTT	CASSVNGHSTDTQYF
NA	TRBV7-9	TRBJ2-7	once	TGTGCCAGCAGCCCTCAGGGGGGCTTGAACTACGAGCAGTACTTC	CASSPQGGLNYEQYF
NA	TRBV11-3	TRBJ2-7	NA	TGTGCCAGCAGCTCAAGTGGGGATTACGAGCAGTACTTC	CASSSSGDYEQYF
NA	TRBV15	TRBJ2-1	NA	TGTGCCACCAGCAGAGACAGCTACTCCTACAATGAGCAGTTCTTC	CATSRDSYSYNEQFF
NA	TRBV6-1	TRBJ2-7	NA	TGTGCCAGCAGTGAAGGGCTTAGCTACGAGCAGTACTTC	CASSEGLSYEQYF
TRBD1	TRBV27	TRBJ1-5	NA	TGTGCCAGCAGTTTCACAGGGGGCGCGCAGCCCCAGCATTTT	CASSFTGGAQPQHF
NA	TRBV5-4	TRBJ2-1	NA	TGTGCCAGCAGCTTCAGTATCTACAATGAGCAGTTCTTC	CASSFSIYNEQFF
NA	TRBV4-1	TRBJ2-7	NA	TGCGCCAGCAGCCAAGAATGGGGATACGAGCAGTACTTC	CASSQEWGYEQYF
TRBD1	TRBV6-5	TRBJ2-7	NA	TGTGCCAGCAGTTACTCGAACAGGGGCCAGTCCTACGAGCAGTACTTC	CASSYSNRGQSYEQYF
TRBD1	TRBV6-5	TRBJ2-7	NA	TGTGCCAGCCTTCCCGGCAGGGGGCACTCCTACGAGCAGTACTTC	CASLPGRGHSYEQYF
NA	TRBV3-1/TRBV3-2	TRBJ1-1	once	TGTGCCAGCAGCCAAGTAAGTGTGAACACTGAAGCTTTCTTT	CASSQVSVNTEAFF
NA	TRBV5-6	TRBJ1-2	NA	TGTGCCAGCAGCTTGGGGGAATCGGGCTACACCTTC	CASSLGESGYTF
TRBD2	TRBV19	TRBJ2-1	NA	TGTGCCAGTCAAAAGGGACTAGCGCGCCATGAGCAGTTCTTC	CASQKGLARHEQFF
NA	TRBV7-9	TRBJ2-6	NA	TGTGCCAGCAGCTTATACCCCGACTCTGGGGCCAACGTCCTGACTTTC	CASSLYPDSGANVLTF
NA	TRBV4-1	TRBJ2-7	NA	TGCGCCAGCAGCCCCTCTTATAAGGGGAGCTACGAGCAGTACTTC	CASSPSYKGSYEQYF
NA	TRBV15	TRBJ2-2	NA	TGTGCCACCAGCAGCGAGACGGCGACTTCTCGAAACACCGGGGAGCTGTTTTTT	CATSSETATSRNTGELFF
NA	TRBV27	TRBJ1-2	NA	TGTGCCAGCAGTTTAGTTGGGAGCGACTATGGCTACACCTTC	CASSLVGSDYGYTF
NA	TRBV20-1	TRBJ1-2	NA	TGCAGTGTGACGGTAGCCTATGGCTACACCTTC	CSVTVAYGYTF
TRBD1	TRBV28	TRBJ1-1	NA	TGTGCCAGCAGTCCGGGACAGGGTTACACTGAAGCTTTCTTT	CASSPGQGYTEAFF
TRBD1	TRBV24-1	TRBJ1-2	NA	TGTGCCACCAGTGATTCGCAGGGGGCTGCCTCTAACTATGGCTACACCTTC	CATSDSQGAASNYGYTF
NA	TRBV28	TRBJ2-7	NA	TGTGCCAGCAGTTTGCCAGCTCCGTCATCCGAGCAGTACTTC	CASSLPAPSSEQYF
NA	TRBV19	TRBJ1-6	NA	TGTGCCAGTAGTACCTATGGCTCCTATAATTCACCCCTCCACTTT	CASSTYGSYNSPLHF
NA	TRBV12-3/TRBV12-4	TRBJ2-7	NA	TGTGCCAGCAGTTTAGGTACAGGTCAGCAGTACTTC	CASSLGTGQQYF
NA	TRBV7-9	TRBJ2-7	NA	TGTGCCAGCAGCCCCGCGGCCTCACAGTACGAGCAGTACTTC	CASSPAASQYEQYF